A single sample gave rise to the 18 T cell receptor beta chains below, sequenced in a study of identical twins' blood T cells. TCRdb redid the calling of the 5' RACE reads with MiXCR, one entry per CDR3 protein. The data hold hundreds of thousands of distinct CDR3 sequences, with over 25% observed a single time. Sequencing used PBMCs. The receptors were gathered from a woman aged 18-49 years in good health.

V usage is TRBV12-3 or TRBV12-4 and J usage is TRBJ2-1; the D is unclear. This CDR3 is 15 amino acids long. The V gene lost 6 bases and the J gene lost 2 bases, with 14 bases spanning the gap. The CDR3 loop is CASSPTTVAYNEQFF. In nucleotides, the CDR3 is TGTGCCAGCAGCCCCACAACTGTGGCCTACAATGAGCAGTTCTTC.

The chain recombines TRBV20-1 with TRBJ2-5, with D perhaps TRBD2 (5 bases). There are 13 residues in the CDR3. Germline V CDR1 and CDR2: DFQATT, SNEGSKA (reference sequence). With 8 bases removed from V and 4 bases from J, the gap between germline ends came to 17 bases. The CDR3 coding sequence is TGCAGTCCAAGGATTGGCGGGCGAGAGACCCAGTACTTC. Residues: CSPRIGGRETQYF.

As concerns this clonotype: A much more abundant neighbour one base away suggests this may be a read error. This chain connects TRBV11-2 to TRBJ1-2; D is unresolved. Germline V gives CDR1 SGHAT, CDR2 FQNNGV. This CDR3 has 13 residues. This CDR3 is CASSLGGGYGHTF. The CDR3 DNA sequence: TGTGCCAGCAGCTTAGGAGGCGGCTATGGCCACACCTTC.

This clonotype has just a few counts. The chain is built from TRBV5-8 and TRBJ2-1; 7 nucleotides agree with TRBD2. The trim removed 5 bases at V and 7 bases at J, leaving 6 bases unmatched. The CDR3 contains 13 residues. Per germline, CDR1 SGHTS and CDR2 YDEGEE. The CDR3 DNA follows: TGTGCCAGCAGACAAAGCGGGGTTAATGAGCAGTTCTTC. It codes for CASRQSGVNEQFF.

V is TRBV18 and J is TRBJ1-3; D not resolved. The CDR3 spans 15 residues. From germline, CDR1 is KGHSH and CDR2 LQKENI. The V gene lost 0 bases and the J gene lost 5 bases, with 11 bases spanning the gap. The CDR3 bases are TGTGCCAGCTCACCACCGGGATTGATGCGAAACACCATATATTTT. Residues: CASSPPGLMRNTIYF. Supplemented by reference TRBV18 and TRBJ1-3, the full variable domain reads NAGVMQNPRHLVRRRGQEARLRCSPMKGHSHVYWYRQLPEEGLKFMVYLQKENIIDESGMPKERFSAEFPKEGPSILRIQQVVRGDSAAYFCASSPPGLMRNTIYFGEGSWLTVV.

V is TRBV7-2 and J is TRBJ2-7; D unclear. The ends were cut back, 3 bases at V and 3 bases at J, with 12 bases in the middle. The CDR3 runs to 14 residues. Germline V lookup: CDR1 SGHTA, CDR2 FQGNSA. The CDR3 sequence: CASSFQALGYEQYF. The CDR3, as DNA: TGTGCCAGCAGCTTCCAGGCCCTAGGCTACGAGCAGTACTTC.

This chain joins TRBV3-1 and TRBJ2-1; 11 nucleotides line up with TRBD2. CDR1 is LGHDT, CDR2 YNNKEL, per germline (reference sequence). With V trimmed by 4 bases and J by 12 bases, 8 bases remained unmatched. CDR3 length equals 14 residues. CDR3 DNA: TGTGCCAGCAGCCTGGCTAGCGGGGGGTCTAGGCAGTTCTTC. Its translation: CASSLASGGSRQFF.

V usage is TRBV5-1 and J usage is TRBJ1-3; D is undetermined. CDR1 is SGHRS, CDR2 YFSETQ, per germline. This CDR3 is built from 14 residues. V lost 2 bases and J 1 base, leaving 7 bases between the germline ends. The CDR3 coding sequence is TGCGCCAGCAGCTTTAGCGAATCTGGAAACACCATATATTTT. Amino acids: CASSFSESGNTIYF.

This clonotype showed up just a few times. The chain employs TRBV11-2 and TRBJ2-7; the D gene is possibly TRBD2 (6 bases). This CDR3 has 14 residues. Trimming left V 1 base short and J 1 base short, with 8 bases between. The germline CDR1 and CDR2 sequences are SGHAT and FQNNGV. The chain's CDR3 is CASSLAGESYEQYF. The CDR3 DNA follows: TGTGCCAGCAGCTTAGCGGGGGAGTCCTACGAGCAGTACTTC.

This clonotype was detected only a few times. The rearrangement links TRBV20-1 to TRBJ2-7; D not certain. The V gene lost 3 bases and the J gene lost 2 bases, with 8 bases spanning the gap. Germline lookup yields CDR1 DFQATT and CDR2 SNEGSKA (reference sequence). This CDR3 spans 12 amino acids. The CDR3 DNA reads TGCAGTGCTAGTAAGGTTACCTACGAGCAGTACTTC. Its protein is CSASKVTYEQYF.

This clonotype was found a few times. The CDR3 coding sequence is TGCAGTGCTATTAAGGACGGGGGCTACGAGCAGTACTTC. Protein: CSAIKDGGYEQYF. This rearrangement joins TRBV20-1 to TRBJ2-7; TRBD2 is a possible D gene (6 bases). The CDR3 sequence is 13 residues long. CDR1 and CDR2 (germline): DFQATT, SNEGSKA (reference sequence). The germline V and J ends were trimmed by 4 bases and 3 bases, with 13 bases remaining between them.

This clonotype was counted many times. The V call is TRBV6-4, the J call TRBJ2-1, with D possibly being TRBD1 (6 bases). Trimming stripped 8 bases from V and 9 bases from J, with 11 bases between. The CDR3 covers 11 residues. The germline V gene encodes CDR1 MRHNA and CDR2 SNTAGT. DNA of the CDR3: TGTGCCAGCGGAAGGGGGTTTGAGCAGTTCTTC. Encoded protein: CASGRGFEQFF.

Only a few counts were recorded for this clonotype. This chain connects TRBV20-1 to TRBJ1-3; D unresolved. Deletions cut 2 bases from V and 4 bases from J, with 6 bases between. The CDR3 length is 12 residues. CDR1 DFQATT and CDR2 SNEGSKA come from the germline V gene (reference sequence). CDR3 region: CSARTTGNTIYF. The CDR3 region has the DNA TGCAGTGCTAGAACCACCGGAAACACCATATATTTT.

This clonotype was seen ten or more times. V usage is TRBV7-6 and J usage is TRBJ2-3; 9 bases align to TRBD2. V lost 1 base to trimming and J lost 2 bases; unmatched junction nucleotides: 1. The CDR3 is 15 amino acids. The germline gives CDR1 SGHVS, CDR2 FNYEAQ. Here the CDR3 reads CASSLGLADTDTQYF. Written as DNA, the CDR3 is TGTGCCAGCAGCTTAGGACTAGCGGACACAGATACGCAGTATTTT.

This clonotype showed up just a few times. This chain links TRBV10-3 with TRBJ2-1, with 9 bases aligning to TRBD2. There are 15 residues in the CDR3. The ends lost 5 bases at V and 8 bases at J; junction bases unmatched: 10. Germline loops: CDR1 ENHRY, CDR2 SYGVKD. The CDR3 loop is CAISNPFLAGDEQFF. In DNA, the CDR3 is TGTGCCATCAGTAACCCTTTCTTAGCGGGAGATGAGCAGTTCTTC.

The CDR3 region has the DNA TGCAGTGCCGTTCCGGGACTAGTGTCCTACGAGCAGTACTTC. This encodes CSAVPGLVSYEQYF. The genes are TRBV20-1 and TRBJ2-7, with 8 bases fitting TRBD2. V shed 6 bases and J 1 base; nucleotides not matched to a gene: 8. Germline V gene data show CDR1 as DFQATT and CDR2 as SNEGSKA (reference sequence). This CDR3 has 14 amino acids.

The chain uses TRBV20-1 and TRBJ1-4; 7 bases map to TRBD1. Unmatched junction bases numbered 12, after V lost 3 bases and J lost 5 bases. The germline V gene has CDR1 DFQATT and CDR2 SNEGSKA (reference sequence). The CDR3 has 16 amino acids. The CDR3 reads CSASPPGGGINEKLFF. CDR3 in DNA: TGCAGTGCTAGTCCTCCAGGGGGAGGGATAAATGAAAAACTGTTTTTT.

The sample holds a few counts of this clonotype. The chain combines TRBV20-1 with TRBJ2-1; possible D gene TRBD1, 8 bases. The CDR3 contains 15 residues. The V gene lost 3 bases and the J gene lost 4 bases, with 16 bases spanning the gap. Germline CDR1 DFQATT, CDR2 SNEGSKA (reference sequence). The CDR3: CSARGGTGKYNEQFF. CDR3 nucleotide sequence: TGCAGTGCTAGGGGGGGGACAGGAAAGTACAATGAGCAGTTCTTC.